These T cell receptor beta chains were read from a single sample in a study of blood T cell repertoires in COVID-19. Some clones are missing from TCRdb's copy, which holds only in-frame ones; the method was immunoSEQ multiplex PCR. The data show about 140,000 clones, around 85% seen once. The sequenced material came from peripheral blood. The receptors come from a human donor in a cohort sampled during active COVID-19. The CDR3 runs from the conserved cysteine through the conserved F or W. Each record gives: clone size, V gene, D gene, J gene, CDR3 length, CDR3 protein, CDR3 DNA. D genes are given only for firm matches. Clone sizes are given selectively: once, few, many, or a class where the clone is expanded.

size: NA
V: TRBV30
D: NA
J: TRBJ1-2
length: 14
CDR3: CAWSVLGAGYGYTF
DNA: TGTGCCTGGAGTGTCCTGGGGGCAGGGTATGGCTACACCTTC

size: NA
V: TRBV5-1
D: TRBD1
J: TRBJ1-5
length: 14
CDR3: CASSLTGGGQPQHF
DNA: TGCGCCAGCAGCTTGACAGGGGGCGGCCAGCCCCAGCATTTT

size: NA
V: TRBV6-1
D: TRBD1
J: TRBJ1-2
length: 14
CDR3: CASSEGGQAYGYTF
DNA: TGTGCCAGCAGTGAAGGGGGACAGGCCTATGGCTACACCTTC

size: NA
V: TRBV11-2
D: NA
J: TRBJ1-5
length: 14
CDR3: CASSLEAGDQPQHF
DNA: TGTGCCAGCAGCTTAGAGGCAGGGGATCAGCCCCAGCATTTT

size: NA
V: TRBV7-3
D: NA
J: TRBJ2-7
length: 11
CDR3: CASSPGTRLYF
DNA: TGTGCCAGCAGCCCAGGGACACGATTATACTTC

size: NA
V: TRBV14
D: TRBD2
J: TRBJ2-7
length: 15
CDR3: CASSLGLAFSYEQYF
DNA: TGTGCCAGCAGCCTCGGACTAGCGTTTTCCTACGAGCAGTACTTC

size: NA
V: TRBV30
D: TRBD1
J: TRBJ1-3
length: 18
CDR3: CAYQRLPGQGASGNTIYF
DNA: TGTGCCTACCAAAGACTGCCGGGACAGGGGGCATCAGGAAACACCATATATTTT

size: medium-sized
V: TRBV6-6
D: NA
J: TRBJ2-3
length: 16
CDR3: CASRPTGLGGTDTQYF
DNA: TGTGCCAGCAGGCCTACAGGGCTAGGGGGCACAGATACGCAGTATTTT

size: NA
V: TRBV9
D: TRBD2
J: TRBJ2-7
length: 19
CDR3: CASWAARAGGMVGPYEQYF
DNA: TGTGCCAGCTGGGCGGCAAGGGCGGGAGGGATGGTAGGGCCCTACGAGCAGTACTTC

size: NA
V: TRBV7-9
D: NA
J: TRBJ2-3
length: 15
CDR3: CASSLLQDSTDTQYF
DNA: TGTGCCAGCAGCTTACTACAGGACAGCACAGATACGCAGTATTTT

size: NA
V: TRBV29-1
D: NA
J: TRBJ2-1
length: 13
CDR3: CSVASVTYNEQFF
DNA: TGCAGCGTTGCGTCGGTGACCTACAATGAGCAGTTCTTC

size: once
V: TRBV12-3/TRBV12-4
D: NA
J: TRBJ2-3
length: 11
CDR3: CASSPSDTQYF
DNA: TGTGCCAGCAGTCCCTCAGATACGCAGTATTTT

size: NA
V: TRBV9
D: NA
J: TRBJ2-7
length: 14
CDR3: CASTLGPTSYEQYF
DNA: TGTGCCAGCACCCTGGGGCCGACCTCCTACGAGCAGTACTTC

size: NA
V: TRBV6-6
D: NA
J: TRBJ1-1
length: 15
CDR3: CASRYTGNVNTEAFF
DNA: TGTGCCAGCAGATACACAGGGAACGTGAACACTGAAGCTTTCTTT

size: NA
V: TRBV19
D: NA
J: TRBJ1-1
length: 13
CDR3: CAAAGGVGTEAFF
DNA: TGTGCCGCTGCGGGCGGGGTAGGGACTGAAGCTTTCTTT

size: NA
V: TRBV12-3/TRBV12-4
D: TRBD1
J: TRBJ1-3
length: 13
CDR3: CASRGQSGNTIYF
DNA: TGTGCCAGCAGGGGACAGTCTGGAAACACCATATATTTT